This T cell receptor (beta chain) was documented in a study of Ad26.COV2.S vaccination and SARS-CoV-2 variants. Study-wide background: The trial was COV1001 and the donor's arm was Ad26.COV2.S.

Documented treatment: some 20 received Ad26.COV2.S at low or high dose, single or two shots; about 5 received placebo; per-sample allocation not given. Day 63 after the first vaccine or placebo injection was the time point for sampling. Findings and limits, study-wide: Placebo recipients had lower spike-specific TCR breadth than vaccine recipients. The study found similar non-spike TCR breadth in vaccine and placebo recipients.

Profiling relied on immunoSEQ multiplex PCR, and the TCRdb table lists in-frame clones only, not all of them. Here the sample spans 290,000 or so clones, approximately 89% being singletons. The ends were cut back, 6 bases at V and 0 bases at J, with 5 bases in the middle. CDR1 is MDHEN, CDR2 SYDVKM, per germline. This CDR3 has 13 amino acids. As concerns this clone: Its target is not known.

The source is a person between 18 and 65 years old who received the Ad26.COV2.S COVID-19 vaccine or a placebo. Specimen: peripheral blood, collected in a trial of Ad26.COV2.S vaccine versus placebo. The chain employs TRBV28 and TRBJ2-2, with D hard to call. The CDR3 DNA sequence: TGTGCCAGCAGGACTTCGAACACCGGGGAGCTGTTTTTT. Translating it yields CASRTSNTGELFF.